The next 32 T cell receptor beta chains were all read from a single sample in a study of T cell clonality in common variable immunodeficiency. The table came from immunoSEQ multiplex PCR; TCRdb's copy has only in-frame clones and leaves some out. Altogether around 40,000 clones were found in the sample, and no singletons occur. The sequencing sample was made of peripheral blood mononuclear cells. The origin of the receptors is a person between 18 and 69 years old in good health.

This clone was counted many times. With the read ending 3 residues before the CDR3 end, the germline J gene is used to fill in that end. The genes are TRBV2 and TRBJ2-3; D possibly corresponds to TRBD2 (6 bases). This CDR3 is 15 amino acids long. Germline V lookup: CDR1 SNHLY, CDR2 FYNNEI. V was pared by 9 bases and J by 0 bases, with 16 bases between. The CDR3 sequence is CASRLAETSTDTQYF. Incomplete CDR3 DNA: TGTGCCAGTAGATTAGCGGAGACTAGCACAGATACG.

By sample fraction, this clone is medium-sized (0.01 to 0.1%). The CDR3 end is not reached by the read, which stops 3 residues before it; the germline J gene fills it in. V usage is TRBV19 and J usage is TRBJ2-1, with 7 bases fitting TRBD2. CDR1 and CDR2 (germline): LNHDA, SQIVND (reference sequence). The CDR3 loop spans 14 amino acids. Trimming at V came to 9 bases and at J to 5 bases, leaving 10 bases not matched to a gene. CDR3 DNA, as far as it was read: TGTGCCAGCCGCCCGCGGGGGTTCAACAATGAG. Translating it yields CASRPRGFNNE. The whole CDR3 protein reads CASRPRGFNNEQFF.

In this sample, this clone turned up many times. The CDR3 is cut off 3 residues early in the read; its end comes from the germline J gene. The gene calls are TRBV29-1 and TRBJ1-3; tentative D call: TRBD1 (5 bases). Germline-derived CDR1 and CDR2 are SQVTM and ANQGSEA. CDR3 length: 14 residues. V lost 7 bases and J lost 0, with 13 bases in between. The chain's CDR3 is CSAQVGGSGNTIYF. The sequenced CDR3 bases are TGCAGCGCACAAGTCGGGGGCTCTGGAAACACC.

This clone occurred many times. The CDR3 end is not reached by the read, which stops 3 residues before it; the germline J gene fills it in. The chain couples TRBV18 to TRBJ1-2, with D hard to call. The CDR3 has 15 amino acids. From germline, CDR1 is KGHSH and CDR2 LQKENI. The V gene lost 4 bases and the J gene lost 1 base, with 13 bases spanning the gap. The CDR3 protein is CASSLTWQNNYGYTF. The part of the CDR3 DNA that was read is TGTGCCAGCTCACTCACCTGGCAAAATAACTATGGC.

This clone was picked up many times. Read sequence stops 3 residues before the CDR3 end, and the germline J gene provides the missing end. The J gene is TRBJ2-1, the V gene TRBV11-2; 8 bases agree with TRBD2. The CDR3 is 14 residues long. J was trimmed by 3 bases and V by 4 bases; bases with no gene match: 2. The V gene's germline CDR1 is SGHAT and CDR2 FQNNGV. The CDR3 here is CASSSLAVYNEQFF. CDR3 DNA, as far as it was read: TGTGCCAGCAGCTCACTAGCGGTCTACAATGAG.

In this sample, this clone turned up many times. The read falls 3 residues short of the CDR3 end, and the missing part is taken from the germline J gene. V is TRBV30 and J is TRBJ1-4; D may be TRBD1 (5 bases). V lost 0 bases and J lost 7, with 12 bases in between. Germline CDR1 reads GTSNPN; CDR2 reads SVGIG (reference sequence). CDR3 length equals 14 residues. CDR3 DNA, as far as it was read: TGTGCCTGGAGTGTAATAGGGGATGCTGAAAAA. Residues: CAWSVIGDAEK. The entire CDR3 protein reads CAWSVIGDAEKLFF.

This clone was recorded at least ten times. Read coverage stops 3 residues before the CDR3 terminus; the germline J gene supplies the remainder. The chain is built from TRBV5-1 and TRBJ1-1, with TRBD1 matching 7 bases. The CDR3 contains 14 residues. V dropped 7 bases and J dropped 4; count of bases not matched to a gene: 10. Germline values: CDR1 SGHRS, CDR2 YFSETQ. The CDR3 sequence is CASSREGAGTEAFF. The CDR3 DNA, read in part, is TGCGCCAGCTCCAGGGAGGGGGCGGGCACTGAA.

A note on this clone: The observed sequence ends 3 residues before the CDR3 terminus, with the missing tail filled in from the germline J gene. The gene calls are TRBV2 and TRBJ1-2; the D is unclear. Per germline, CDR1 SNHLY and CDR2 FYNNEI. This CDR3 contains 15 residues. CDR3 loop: CASNPLAGGHNDYTF. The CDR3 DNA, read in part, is TGTGCCAGCAATCCGCTAGCGGGAGGCCACAATGAC.

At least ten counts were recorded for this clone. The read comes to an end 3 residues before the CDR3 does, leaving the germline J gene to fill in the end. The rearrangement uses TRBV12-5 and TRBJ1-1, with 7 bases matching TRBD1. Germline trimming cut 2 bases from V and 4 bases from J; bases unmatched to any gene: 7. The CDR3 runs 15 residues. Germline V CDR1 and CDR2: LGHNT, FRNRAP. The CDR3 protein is CASGLPQGGATEAFF. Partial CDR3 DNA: TGTGCTAGTGGTTTGCCCCAGGGGGGAGCCACTGAA.

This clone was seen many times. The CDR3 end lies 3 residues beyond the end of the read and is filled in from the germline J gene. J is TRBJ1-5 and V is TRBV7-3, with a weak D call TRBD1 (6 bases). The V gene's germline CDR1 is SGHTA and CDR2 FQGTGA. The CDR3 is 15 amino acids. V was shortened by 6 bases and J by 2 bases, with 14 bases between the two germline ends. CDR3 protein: CASRNRVFGNQPQHF. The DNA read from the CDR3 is TGTGCCAGCAGGAACAGGGTTTTCGGCAATCAGCCC.

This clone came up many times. The sequenced CDR3 bases are TGTGCCAGCAGTGACAGGGGAGGGGGTTACAATGAG. The encoded protein is CASSDRGGGYNE. The entire CDR3 is CASSDRGGGYNEQFF. V is TRBV2 and J is TRBJ2-1; TRBD2 might be the D (7 bases). The read halts 3 residues ahead of the CDR3 end, with the missing end drawn from the germline J gene. CDR1 and CDR2 (germline): SNHLY, FYNNEI. This CDR3 spans 15 amino acids. Trimming pared 3 bases from V and 4 bases from J, leaving 13 bases between.

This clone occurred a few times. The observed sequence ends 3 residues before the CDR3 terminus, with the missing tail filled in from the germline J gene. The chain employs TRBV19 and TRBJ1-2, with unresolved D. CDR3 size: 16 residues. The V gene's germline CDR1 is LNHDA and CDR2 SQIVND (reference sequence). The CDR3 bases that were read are TGTGCCAGTAGTCCGGTGGCGAGCGGGAACAAATACGAC. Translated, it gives CASSPVASGNKYD. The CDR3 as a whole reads CASSPVASGNKYDYTF.

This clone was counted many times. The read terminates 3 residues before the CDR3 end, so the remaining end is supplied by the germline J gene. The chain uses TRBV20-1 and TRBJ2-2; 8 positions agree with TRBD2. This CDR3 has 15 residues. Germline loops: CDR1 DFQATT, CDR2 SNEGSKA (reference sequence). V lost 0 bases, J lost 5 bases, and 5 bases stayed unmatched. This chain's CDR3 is CSARDPRGGTGELFF. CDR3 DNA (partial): TGCAGTGCTAGAGATCCCCGGGGGGGTACCGGGGAG.

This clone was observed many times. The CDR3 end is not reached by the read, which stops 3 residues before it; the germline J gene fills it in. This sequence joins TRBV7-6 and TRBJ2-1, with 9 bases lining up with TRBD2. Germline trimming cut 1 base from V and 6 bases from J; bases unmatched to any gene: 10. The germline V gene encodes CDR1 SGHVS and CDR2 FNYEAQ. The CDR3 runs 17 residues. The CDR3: CASSLGSVAGVGNEQFF. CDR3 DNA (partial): TGTGCCAGCAGCTTAGGGTCGGTAGCGGGAGTCGGCAATGAG.

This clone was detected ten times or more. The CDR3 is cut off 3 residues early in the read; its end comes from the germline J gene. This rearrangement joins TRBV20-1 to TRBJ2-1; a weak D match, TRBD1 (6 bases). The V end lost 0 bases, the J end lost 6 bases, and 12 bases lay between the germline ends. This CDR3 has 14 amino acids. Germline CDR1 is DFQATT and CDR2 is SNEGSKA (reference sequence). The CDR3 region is CSARDRGLGNEQFF. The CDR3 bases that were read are TGCAGTGCTAGAGACAGGGGATTAGGCAATGAG.

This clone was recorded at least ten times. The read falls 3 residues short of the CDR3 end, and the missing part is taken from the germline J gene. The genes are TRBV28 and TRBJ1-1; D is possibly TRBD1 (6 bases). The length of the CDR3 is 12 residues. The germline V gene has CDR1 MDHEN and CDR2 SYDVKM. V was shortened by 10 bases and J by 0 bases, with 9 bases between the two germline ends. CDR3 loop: CAIGQLNTEAFF. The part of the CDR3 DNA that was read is TGTGCCATTGGACAGTTGAACACTGAA.

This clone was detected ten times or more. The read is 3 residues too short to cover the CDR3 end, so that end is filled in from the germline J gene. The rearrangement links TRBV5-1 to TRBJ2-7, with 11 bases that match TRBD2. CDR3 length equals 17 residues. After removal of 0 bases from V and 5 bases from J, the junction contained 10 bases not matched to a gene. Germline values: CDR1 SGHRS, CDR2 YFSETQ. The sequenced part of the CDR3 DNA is TGCGCCAGCAGCTTGGGGGGCCTAGCGGGAGGAAACAACGAG. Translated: CASSLGGLAGGNNE. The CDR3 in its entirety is CASSLGGLAGGNNEQYF.

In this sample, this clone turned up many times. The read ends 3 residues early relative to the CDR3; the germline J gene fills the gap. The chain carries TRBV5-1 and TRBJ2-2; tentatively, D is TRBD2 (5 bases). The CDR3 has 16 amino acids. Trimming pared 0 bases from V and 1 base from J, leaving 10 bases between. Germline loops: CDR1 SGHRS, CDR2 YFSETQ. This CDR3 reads CASSLANSVNTGELFF. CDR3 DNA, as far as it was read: TGCGCCAGCAGCTTGGCCAATAGCGTGAACACCGGGGAG.

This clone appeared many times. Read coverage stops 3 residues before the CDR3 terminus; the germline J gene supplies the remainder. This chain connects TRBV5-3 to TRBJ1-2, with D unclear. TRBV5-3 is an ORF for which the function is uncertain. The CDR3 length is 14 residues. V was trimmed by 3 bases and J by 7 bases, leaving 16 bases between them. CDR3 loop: CARSSPTGYSGYTF. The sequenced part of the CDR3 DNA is TGTGCCAGAAGCTCGCCGACGGGGTATAGTGGC.

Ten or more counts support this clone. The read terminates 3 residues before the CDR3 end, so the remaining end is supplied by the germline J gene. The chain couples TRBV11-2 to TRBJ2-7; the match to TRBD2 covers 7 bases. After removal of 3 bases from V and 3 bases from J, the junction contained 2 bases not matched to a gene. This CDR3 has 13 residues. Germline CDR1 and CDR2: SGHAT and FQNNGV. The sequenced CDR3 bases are TGTGCCAGCAGCTTTGGGAGGGGCTACGAG. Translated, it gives CASSFGRGYE. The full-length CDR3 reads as CASSFGRGYEQYF.

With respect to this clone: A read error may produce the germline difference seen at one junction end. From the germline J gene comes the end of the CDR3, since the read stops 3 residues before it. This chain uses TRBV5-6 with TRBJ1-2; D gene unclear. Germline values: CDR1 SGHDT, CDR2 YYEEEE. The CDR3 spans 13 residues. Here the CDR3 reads CASSPNTNYGYTF. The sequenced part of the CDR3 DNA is TGTGCCAGCAGCCCTAACACTAACTATGGA.

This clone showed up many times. CDR3 sequence reads: CASSLGGNKDEQYF. CDR3 DNA (partial): TGTGCCAGCAGCCTGGGGGGGAATAAGGACGAG. The chain links TRBV7-9 to TRBJ2-7, with 7 nucleotides matching TRBD2. Read sequence stops 3 residues before the CDR3 end, and the germline J gene provides the missing end. The CDR3 totals 14 residues. With 5 bases clipped from V and 5 bases from J, the junction kept 9 bases outside the gene matches. The germline V gene encodes CDR1 SEHNR and CDR2 FQNEAQ (reference sequence). Looking up the rest from reference TRBV7-9 and TRBJ2-7 gives the full variable domain: DTGVSQNPRHKITKRGQNVTFRCDPISEHNRLYWYRQTLGQGPEFLTYFQNEAQLEKSRLLSDRFSAERPKGSFSTLEIQRTEQGDSAMYLCASSLGGNKDEQYFGPGTRLTVT.

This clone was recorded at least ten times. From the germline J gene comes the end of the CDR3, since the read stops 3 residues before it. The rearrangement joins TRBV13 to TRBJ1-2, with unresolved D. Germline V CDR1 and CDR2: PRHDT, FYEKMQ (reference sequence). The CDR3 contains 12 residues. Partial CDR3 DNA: TGTGCCAGCAGCTTAGGACATGAGGGC. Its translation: CASSLGHEG. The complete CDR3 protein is CASSLGHEGYTF.

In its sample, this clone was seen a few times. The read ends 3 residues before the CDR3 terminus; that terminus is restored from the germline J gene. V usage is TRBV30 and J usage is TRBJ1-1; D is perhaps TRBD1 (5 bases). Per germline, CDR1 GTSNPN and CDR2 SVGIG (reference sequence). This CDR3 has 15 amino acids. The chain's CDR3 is CAWKGNLGHTDTAFF. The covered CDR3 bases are TGTGCCTGGAAGGGGAACCTGGGTCACACAGATACG. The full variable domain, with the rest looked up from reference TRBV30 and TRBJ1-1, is SQTIHQWPATLVQPVGSPLSLECTVEGTSNPNLYWYRQAAGRGLQLLFYSVGIGQISSEVPQNLSASRPQDRQFILSSKKLLLSDSGFYLCAWKGNLGHTDTAFFGQGTRLTVV.

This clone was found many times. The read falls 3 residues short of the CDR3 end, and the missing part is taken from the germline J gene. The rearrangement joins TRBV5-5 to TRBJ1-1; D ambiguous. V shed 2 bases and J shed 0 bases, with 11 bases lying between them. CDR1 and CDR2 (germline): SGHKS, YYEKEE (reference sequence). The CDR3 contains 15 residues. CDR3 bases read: TGTGCCAGCAGCTTTTCCCACGCAGTGAACACTGAA. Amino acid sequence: CASSFSHAVNTE. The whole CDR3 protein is CASSFSHAVNTEAFF.

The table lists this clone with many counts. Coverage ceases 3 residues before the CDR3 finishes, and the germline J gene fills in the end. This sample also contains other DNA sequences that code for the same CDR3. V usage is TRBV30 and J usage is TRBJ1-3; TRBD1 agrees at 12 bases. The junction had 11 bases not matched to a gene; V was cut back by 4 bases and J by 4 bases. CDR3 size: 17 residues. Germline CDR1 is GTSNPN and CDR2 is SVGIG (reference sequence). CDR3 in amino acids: CAWTGTGGALRGNTIYF. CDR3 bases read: TGTGCCTGGACCGGGACAGGGGGCGCCTTGAGGGGAAACACC.

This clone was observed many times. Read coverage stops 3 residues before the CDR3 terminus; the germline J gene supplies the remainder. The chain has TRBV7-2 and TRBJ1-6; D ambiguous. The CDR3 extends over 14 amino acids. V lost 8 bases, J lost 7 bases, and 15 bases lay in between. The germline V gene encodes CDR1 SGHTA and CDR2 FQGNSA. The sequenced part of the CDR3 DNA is TGTGCCAGCGGCACCCAGTCCGCCAATTCACCC. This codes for CASGTQSANSP. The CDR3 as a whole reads CASGTQSANSPLHF.

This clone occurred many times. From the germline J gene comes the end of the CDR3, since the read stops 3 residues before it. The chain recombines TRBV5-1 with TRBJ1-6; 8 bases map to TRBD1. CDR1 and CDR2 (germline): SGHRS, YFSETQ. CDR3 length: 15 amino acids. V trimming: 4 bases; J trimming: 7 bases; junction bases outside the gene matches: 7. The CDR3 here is CASSITQGGNSPLHF. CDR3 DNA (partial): TGCGCCAGCAGCATTACACAGGGGGGCAATTCACCC.

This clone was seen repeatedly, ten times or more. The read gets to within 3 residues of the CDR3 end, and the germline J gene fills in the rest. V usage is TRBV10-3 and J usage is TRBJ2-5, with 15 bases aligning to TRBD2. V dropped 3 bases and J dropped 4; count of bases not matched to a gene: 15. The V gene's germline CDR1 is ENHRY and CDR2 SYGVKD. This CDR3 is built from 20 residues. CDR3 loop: CAISDVGLAGGPGVLETQYF. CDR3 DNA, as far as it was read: TGTGCCATCAGTGATGTCGGACTAGCGGGAGGGCCGGGGGTTTTAGAGACC.

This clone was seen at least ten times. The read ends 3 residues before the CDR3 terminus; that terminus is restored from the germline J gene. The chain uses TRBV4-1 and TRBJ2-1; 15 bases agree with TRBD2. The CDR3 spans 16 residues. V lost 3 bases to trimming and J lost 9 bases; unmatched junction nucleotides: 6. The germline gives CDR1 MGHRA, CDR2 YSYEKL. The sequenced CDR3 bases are TGCGCCAGCAGCCACCCGGGACTAGCGGGAGGAGGTGAG. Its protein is CASSHPGLAGGGE. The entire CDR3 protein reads CASSHPGLAGGGEQFF.

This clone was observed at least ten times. CDR3 protein: CASSLNAGGSYNEQFF. Partial CDR3 DNA: TGTGCCAGCAGCTTAAACGCGGGGGGCTCCTACAATGAG. This rearrangement joins TRBV7-3 to TRBJ2-1, with 8 bases identical to TRBD2. The DNA ends 3 residues before the CDR3 does, and the rest of the CDR3 is filled in from the germline J gene. Unmatched junction bases numbered 2, after V lost 1 base and J lost 0 bases. CDR1 is SGHTA, CDR2 FQGTGA, per germline. CDR3 length equals 16 residues.

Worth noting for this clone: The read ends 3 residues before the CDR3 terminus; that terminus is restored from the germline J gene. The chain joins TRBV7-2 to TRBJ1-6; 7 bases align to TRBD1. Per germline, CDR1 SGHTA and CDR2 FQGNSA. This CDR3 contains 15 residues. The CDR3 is CASSRSTGDGESLHF. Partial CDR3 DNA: TGTGCCAGCAGCCGAAGTACAGGGGACGGAGAATCC.